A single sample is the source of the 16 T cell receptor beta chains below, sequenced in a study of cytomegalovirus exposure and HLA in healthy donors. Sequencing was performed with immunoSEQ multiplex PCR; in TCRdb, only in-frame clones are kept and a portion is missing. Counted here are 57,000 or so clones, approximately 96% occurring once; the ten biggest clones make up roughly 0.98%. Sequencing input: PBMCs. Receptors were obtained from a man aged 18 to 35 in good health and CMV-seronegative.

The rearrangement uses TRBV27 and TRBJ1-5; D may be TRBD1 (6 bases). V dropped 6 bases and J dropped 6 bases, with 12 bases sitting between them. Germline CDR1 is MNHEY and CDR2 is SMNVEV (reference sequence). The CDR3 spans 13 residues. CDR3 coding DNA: TGTGCCAGCAGGGAAACGGACAGTCAGCCCCAGCATTTT. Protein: CASRETDSQPQHF.

The CDR3, as DNA: TGCGCCAGCAGCCCCGGGACAGGGTTCAATGAGCAGTTCTTC. Translated: CASSPGTGFNEQFF. The rearrangement joins TRBV5-1 to TRBJ2-1, with 9 bases lining up with TRBD1. This CDR3 is built from 14 residues. Germline-derived CDR1 and CDR2 are SGHRS and YFSETQ. The V and J ends lost 4 bases and 6 bases, in that order; junction bases with no gene match: 5. The full variable domain, completed using reference TRBV5-1 and TRBJ2-1, is KAGVTQTPRYLIKTRGQQVTLSCSPISGHRSVSWYQQTPGQGLQFLFEYFSETQRNKGNFPGRFSGRQFSNSRSEMNVSTLELGDSALYLCASSPGTGFNEQFFGPGTRLTVL.

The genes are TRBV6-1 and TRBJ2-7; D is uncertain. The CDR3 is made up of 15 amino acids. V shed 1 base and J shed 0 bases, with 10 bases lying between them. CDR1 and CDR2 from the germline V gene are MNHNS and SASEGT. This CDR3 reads CASSEGFGTSYEQYF. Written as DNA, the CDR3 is TGTGCCAGCAGTGAAGGCTTTGGCACCTCCTACGAGCAGTACTTC.

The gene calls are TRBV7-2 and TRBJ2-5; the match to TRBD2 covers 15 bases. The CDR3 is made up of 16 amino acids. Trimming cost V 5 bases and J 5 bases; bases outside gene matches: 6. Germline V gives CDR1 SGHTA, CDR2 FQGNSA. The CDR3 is CASSTGTSGRRETQYF. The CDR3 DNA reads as TGTGCCAGCAGCACGGGGACTAGCGGGAGGAGGGAGACCCAGTACTTC.

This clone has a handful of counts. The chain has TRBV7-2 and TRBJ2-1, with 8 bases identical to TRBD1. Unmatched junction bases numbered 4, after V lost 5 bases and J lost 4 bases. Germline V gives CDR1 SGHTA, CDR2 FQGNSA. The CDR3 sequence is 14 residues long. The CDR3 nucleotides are TGTGCCAGCAGCAACCGGGACAGGTACAATGAGCAGTTCTTC. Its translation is CASSNRDRYNEQFF.

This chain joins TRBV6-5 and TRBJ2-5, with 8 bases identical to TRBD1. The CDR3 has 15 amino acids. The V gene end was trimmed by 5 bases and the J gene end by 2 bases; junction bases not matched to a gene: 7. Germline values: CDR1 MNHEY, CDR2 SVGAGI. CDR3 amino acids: CASSRGTGRQETQYF. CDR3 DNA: TGTGCCAGCAGTCGCGGGACAGGTCGGCAAGAGACCCAGTACTTC.

DNA of the CDR3: TGTGCCAGTAGTATGGGCAGGGGGTTCTACAATGAGCAGTTCTTC. It specifies CASSMGRGFYNEQFF. The chain is built from TRBV19 and TRBJ2-1; 7 bases agree with TRBD1. The CDR3 consists of 15 residues. Germline V gene data show CDR1 as LNHDA and CDR2 as SQIVND (reference sequence). The ends lost 3 bases at V and 3 bases at J; junction bases unmatched: 5.

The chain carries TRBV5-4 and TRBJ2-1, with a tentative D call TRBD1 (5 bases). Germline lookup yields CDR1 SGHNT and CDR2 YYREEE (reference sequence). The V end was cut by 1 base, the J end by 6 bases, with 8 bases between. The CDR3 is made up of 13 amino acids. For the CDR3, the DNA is TGTGCCAGCAGCTTGTCGACAGCCAATGAGCAGTTCTTC. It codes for CASSLSTANEQFF.

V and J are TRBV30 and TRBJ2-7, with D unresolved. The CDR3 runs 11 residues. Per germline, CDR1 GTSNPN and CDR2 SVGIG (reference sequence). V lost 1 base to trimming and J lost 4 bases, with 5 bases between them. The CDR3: CAWSALYEQYF. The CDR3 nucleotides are TGTGCCTGGAGTGCCCTATACGAGCAGTACTTC.

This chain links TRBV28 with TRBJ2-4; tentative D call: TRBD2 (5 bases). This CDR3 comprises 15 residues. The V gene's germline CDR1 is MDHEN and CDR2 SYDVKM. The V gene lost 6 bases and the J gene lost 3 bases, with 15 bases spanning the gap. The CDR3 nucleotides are TGTGCCAGCAGCCAAACGGGGTTGGTCAAAAACATTCAGTACTTC. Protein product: CASSQTGLVKNIQYF.

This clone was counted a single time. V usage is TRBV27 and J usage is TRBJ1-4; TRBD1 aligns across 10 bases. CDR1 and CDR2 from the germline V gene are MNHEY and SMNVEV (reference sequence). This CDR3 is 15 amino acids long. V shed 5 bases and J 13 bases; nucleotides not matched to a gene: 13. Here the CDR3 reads CASSKGTGALARLFF. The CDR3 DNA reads TGTGCCAGCAGTAAAGGGACAGGGGCTCTAGCGCGACTGTTTTTT.

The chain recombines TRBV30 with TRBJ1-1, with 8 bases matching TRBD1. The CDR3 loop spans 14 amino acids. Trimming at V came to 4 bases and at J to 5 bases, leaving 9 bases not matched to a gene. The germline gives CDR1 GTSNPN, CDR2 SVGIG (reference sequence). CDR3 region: CAWKTGDWVTEAFF. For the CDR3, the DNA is TGTGCCTGGAAGACAGGGGATTGGGTAACTGAAGCTTTCTTT. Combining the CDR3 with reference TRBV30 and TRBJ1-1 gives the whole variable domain SQTIHQWPATLVQPVGSPLSLECTVEGTSNPNLYWYRQAAGRGLQLLFYSVGIGQISSEVPQNLSASRPQDRQFILSSKKLLLSDSGFYLCAWKTGDWVTEAFFGQGTRLTVV.

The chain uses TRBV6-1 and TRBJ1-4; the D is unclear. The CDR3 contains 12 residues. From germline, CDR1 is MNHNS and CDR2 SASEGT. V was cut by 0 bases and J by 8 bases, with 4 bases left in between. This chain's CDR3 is CASSEAREKLFF. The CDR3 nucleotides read TGTGCCAGCAGTGAAGCGAGGGAAAAACTGTTTTTT.

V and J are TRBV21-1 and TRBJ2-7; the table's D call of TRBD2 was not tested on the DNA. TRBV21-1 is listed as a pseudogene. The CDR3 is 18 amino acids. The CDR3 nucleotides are TGTGCCAGTAGCCCCGGGACTAGCGGGAACCAAAGCTCCTACGAGCAGTACTTC. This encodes CASSPGTSGNQSSYEQYF.

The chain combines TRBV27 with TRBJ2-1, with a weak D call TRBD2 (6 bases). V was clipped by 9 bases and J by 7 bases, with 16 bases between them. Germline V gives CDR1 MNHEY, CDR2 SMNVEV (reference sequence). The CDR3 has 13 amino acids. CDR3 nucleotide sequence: TGTGCCAGTAAACGGGGGACCACAAATGAGCAGTTCTTC. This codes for CASKRGTTNEQFF.

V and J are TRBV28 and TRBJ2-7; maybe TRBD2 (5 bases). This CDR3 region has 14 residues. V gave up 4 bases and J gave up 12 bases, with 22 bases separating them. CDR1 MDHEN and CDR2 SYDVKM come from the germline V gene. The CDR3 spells CASSSADGLEGRYF. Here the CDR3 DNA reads TGTGCCAGCAGTTCAGCGGACGGGTTAGAAGGGCGGTACTTC.